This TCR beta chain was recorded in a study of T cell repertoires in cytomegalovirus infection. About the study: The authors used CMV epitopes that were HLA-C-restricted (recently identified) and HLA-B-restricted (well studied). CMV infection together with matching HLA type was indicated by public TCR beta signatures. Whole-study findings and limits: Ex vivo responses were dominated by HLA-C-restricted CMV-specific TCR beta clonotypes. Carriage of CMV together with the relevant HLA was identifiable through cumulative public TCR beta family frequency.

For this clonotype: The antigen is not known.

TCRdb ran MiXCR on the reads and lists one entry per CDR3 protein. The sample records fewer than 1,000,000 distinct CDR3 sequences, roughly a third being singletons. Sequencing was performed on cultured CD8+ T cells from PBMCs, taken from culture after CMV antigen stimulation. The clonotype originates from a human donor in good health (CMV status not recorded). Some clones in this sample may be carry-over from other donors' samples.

Written as DNA, the CDR3 is TGTGCCAGCAGTACCGGGACAGGGCCATTCTCCTATAATTCACCCCTCCACTTT. Protein: CASSTGTGPFSYNSPLHF. The chain is built from TRBV6-1 and TRBJ1-6; TRBD1 matches 9 bases. The germline gives CDR1 MNHNS, CDR2 SASEGT. This CDR3 has 18 residues. The V segment lost 5 bases and the J segment 0 bases; nucleotides outside the gene matches: 8.